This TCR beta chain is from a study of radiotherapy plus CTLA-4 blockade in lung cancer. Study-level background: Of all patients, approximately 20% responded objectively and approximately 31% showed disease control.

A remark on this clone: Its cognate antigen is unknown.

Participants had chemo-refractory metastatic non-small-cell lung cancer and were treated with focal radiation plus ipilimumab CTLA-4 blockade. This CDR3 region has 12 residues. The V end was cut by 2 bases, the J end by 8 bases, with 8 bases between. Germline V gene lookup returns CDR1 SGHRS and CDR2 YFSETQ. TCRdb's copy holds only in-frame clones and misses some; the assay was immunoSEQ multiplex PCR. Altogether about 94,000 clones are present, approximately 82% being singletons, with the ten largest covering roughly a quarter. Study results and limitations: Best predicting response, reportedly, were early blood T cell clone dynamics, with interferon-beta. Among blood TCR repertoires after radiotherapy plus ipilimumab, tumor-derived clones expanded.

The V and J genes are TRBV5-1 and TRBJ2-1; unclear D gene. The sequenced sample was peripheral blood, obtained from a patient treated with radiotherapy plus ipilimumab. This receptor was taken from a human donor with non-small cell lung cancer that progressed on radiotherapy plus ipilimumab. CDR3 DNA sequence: TGCGCCAGCAGCTTTAGAGGCGATGAGCAGTTCTTC. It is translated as CASSFRGDEQFF.